The 25 T cell receptor beta chains listed next were all sequenced from one sample in a study of T-cell memory formation after mild COVID-19. TCRdb redid the calling of the 5' RACE reads with MiXCR, one entry per CDR3 protein. The sample consists of a few hundred thousand distinct CDR3 sequences, 27% of them appearing once. Sequenced sample: PBMCs or a T cell subset sorted from them (not recorded which). The receptor set was obtained from an adult woman who had mild COVID-19 (a few samples of this study predate the infection). Cell type and time point are not known.

This clonotype was seen more than once but under ten times. The chain employs TRBV5-6 and TRBJ2-3; D possibly corresponds to TRBD2 (6 bases). The CDR3 totals 15 residues. Per germline, CDR1 SGHDT and CDR2 YYEEEE. Trimming left V 4 bases short and J 0 bases short, with 12 bases between. DNA of the CDR3: TGTGCCAGCAGCCTGGCGGGACTGAGCACAGATACGCAGTATTTT. This sequence encodes CASSLAGLSTDTQYF.

The genes are TRBV6-5 and TRBJ1-1; D is undetermined. Trimming removed 5 bases at V and 0 bases at J, with 10 bases between. Germline assignment: CDR1 MNHEY and CDR2 SVGAGI. The CDR3 loop spans 14 amino acids. As DNA, the CDR3 is TGTGCCAGCAGTGGAGACACACTGAACACTGAAGCTTTCTTT. It yields the protein CASSGDTLNTEAFF.

This clonotype was observed a few times. This chain links TRBV20-1 with TRBJ2-3; 12 nucleotides line up with TRBD2. This CDR3 is built from 16 residues. From germline, CDR1 is DFQATT and CDR2 SNEGSKA (reference sequence). Germline trimming cut 3 bases from V and 6 bases from J; bases unmatched to any gene: 10. The CDR3 sequence is CSARALAGGGSDTQYF. CDR3 nucleotides: TGCAGTGCTAGGGCACTAGCGGGAGGAGGATCGGATACGCAGTATTTT.

The rearrangement joins TRBV7-9 to TRBJ2-6; TRBD1 matches 8 bases. V gave up 4 bases and J gave up 1 base; unmatched junction bases: 3. The CDR3 sequence is 16 residues long. Per the germline V gene, CDR1 is SEHNR and CDR2 is FQNEAQ (reference sequence). The CDR3 here is CASSSDRDSGANVLTF. CDR3 in DNA: TGTGCCAGCAGCTCGGACAGGGATTCTGGGGCCAACGTCCTGACTTTC.

The genes are TRBV5-4 and TRBJ1-4, with D possibly TRBD1 on 6 matching bases. Germline assignment: CDR1 SGHNT and CDR2 YYREEE (reference sequence). V was cut by 3 bases and J by 8 bases, with 11 bases left in between. The CDR3 has 13 residues. CDR3 amino acids: CASSSTGGEKLFF. For the CDR3, the DNA is TGTGCCAGCAGCTCCACCGGGGGCGAAAAACTGTTTTTT. Full variable domain (missing parts from reference TRBV5-4 and TRBJ1-4): ETGVTQSPTHLIKTRGQQVTLRCSSQSGHNTVSWYQQALGQGPQFIFQYYREEENGRGNFPPRFSGLQFPNYSSELNVNALELDDSALYLCASSSTGGEKLFFGSGTQLSVL.

As DNA, the CDR3 is TGTGCCAGCAGCCGAAACAGGCGTGAAGCTTTCTTT. Residues: CASSRNRREAFF. V is TRBV12-3 or TRBV12-4 and J is TRBJ1-1; D is possibly TRBD1 (5 bases). V was shortened by 6 bases and J by 7 bases, with 12 bases between the two germline ends. This CDR3 contains 12 residues.

This clonotype was seen a handful of times. The chain carries TRBV2 and TRBJ2-7; TRBD1 matches 7 bases. The CDR3 is made up of 15 amino acids. Trimming cost V 4 bases and J 6 bases; bases outside gene matches: 12. Looked up from germline, CDR1 is SNHLY and CDR2 is FYNNEI. CDR3 protein: CASSATTGTDREQYF. The CDR3 DNA is TGTGCCAGCAGTGCCACAACCGGGACAGATCGCGAGCAGTACTTC.

There are a few counts of this clonotype. CDR3 sequence reads: CAWKGGTALTDTQYF. In nucleotides, the CDR3 is TGTGCCTGGAAGGGGGGGACCGCACTCACAGATACGCAGTATTTT. The V and J genes are TRBV30 and TRBJ2-3; weak D call: TRBD2 (7 bases). V was clipped by 4 bases and J by 2 bases, with 16 bases between them. Germline CDR1 GTSNPN, CDR2 SVGIG (reference sequence). The CDR3 runs 15 residues.

The rearrangement uses TRBV6-2 or TRBV6-3 and TRBJ2-3, with 14 bases aligning to TRBD2. Germline CDR1 is MNHEY and CDR2 is SVGEGT. Trimming took 10 bases from V and 0 from J; bases not matched to a gene: 15. This CDR3 region has 19 residues. CDR3 in amino acids: CATRLPPGLAGASTDTQYF. CDR3 nucleotides: TGTGCCACTCGCCTCCCACCGGGACTAGCGGGGGCGAGCACAGATACGCAGTATTTT.

This clonotype was observed a handful of times. The genes are TRBV7-9 and TRBJ1-4; D might be TRBD1 (5 bases). CDR1 is SEHNR, CDR2 FQNEAQ, per germline (reference sequence). Trimming shortened V by 6 bases and J by 4 bases, and 12 bases separated the two germline ends. CDR3 size: 14 residues. The CDR3 sequence is CASSPRDGNEKLFF. The DNA of the CDR3 is TGTGCCAGCAGTCCTCGGGACGGTAATGAAAAACTGTTTTTT.

V gene TRBV4-3 combines with J gene TRBJ2-2; no firm D call. Looked up from germline, CDR1 is LGHNA and CDR2 is YSLEER. V was shortened by 3 bases and J by 6 bases, with 11 bases between the two germline ends. The length of the CDR3 is 14 residues. CDR3 sequence (DNA): TGCGCCAGCAGCCATTACGACATGCCCGGGGAGCTGTTTTTT. Amino acids: CASSHYDMPGELFF.

J is TRBJ1-4 and V is TRBV7-6; a weak D match, TRBD1 (6 bases). The CDR3 contains 20 residues. Trimming shortened V by 5 bases and J by 0 bases, and 25 bases separated the two germline ends. CDR1 and CDR2 from the germline V gene are SGHVS and FNYEAQ. CDR3 sequence reads: CASSVRPGTPTATTNEKLFF. Written as DNA, the CDR3 is TGTGCCAGCAGCGTACGACCCGGGACACCCACGGCCACAACTAATGAAAAACTGTTTTTT. Complete variable domain (other parts from reference TRBV7-6 and TRBJ1-4): GAGVSQSPRYKVTKRGQDVALRCDPISGHVSLYWYRQALGQGPEFLTYFNYEAQQDKSGLPNDRFSAERPEGSISTLTIQRTEQRDSAMYRCASSVRPGTPTATTNEKLFFGSGTQLSVL.

This clonotype was picked up a small number of times. The chain has TRBV30 and TRBJ1-2; D gene uncertain. Trimming pared 0 bases from V and 7 bases from J, leaving 9 bases between. The germline CDR1 and CDR2 sequences are GTSNPN and SVGIG (reference sequence). The length of the CDR3 is 12 residues. CDR3 DNA sequence: TGTGCCTGGAGTGTACGGCCTGGTGGCTACACCTTC. It encodes CAWSVRPGGYTF.

This chain connects TRBV28 to TRBJ2-1; D possibly matches TRBD1 or TRBD2 (5 bases each). Germline V CDR1 and CDR2: MDHEN, SYDVKM. Trimming took off 5 bases at V and 2 bases at J, with 19 bases between the two ends. The CDR3 has 17 amino acids. The DNA for the CDR3 is TGTGCCAGCAGTCCCCCCGGGACCCTCGTCCCCTACAATGAGCAGTTCTTC. Encoded protein: CASSPPGTLVPYNEQFF.

The chain links TRBV12-3 or TRBV12-4 to TRBJ2-5, with TRBD2 identical over 9 bases. Unmatched junction bases numbered 10, after V lost 6 bases and J lost 2 bases. The CDR3 covers 16 residues. The CDR3 DNA sequence: TGTGCCAGCAGGCACTCCGGGACTAGCAGACAAGAGACCCAGTACTTC. Encoded protein: CASRHSGTSRQETQYF.

This chain uses TRBV28 with TRBJ2-7; tentatively, D is TRBD1 or TRBD2 (6 bases each). CDR1 is MDHEN, CDR2 SYDVKM, per germline. This CDR3 has 16 residues. With 4 bases removed from V and 1 base from J, the gap between germline ends came to 17 bases. The CDR3 coding sequence is TGTGCCAGCAGTTCGCTACCGGGGGCCCTATCCTACGAGCAGTACTTC. This codes for CASSSLPGALSYEQYF.

This clonotype was counted between two and nine times. The gene calls are TRBV5-1 and TRBJ2-2, with 7 bases fitting TRBD2. The CDR3 covers 15 residues. The J segment lost 2 bases and the V segment lost 2 bases, leaving 3 bases of the junction unmatched. Germline V CDR1 and CDR2: SGHRS, YFSETQ. In nucleotides, the CDR3 is TGCGCCAGCAGCTTACAGCGGGGAAACACCGGGGAGCTGTTTTTT. This codes for CASSLQRGNTGELFF.

This clonotype was recorded a few times. The rearrangement links TRBV6-5 to TRBJ2-3; 7 nucleotides agree with TRBD2. Germline loops: CDR1 MNHEY, CDR2 SVGAGI. V trimming: 3 bases; J trimming: 7 bases; junction bases outside the gene matches: 7. The CDR3 has 14 amino acids. This CDR3 is CASSYNPGLNTQYF. Here the CDR3 DNA reads TGTGCCAGCAGTTATAATCCGGGACTAAATACGCAGTATTTT.

This clonotype was seen a few times. This sequence joins TRBV11-3 and TRBJ2-2; TRBD1 agrees at 7 bases. This CDR3 is built from 11 residues. Germline V gene data show CDR1 as SGHNT and CDR2 as YENEEA. The junction had 3 bases not matched to a gene; V was cut back by 10 bases and J by 7 bases. The CDR3 region is CATQGYGELFF. The CDR3, as DNA: TGTGCCACACAGGGGTACGGGGAGCTGTTTTTT.

This clonotype has ten or more counts. This chain connects TRBV5-1 to TRBJ2-5, with D perhaps matching TRBD1 or TRBD2 (6 bases each). The CDR3 sequence is 14 residues long. Germline values: CDR1 SGHRS, CDR2 YFSETQ. The V gene lost 1 base and the J gene lost 5 bases, with 12 bases spanning the gap. The CDR3 protein is CASSLNGGPETQYF. The CDR3 nucleotides read TGCGCCAGCAGCTTGAACGGGGGCCCGGAGACCCAGTACTTC.

This clonotype was observed a handful of times. The chain recombines TRBV5-1 with TRBJ2-3, with TRBD1 matching over 8 bases. Germline V gives CDR1 SGHRS, CDR2 YFSETQ. V was clipped by 1 base and J by 5 bases; unmatched bases: 6. The CDR3 sequence is 15 residues long. The CDR3 region is CASSLSGTGGDTQYF. CDR3 nucleotide sequence: TGCGCCAGCAGCTTGTCAGGGACAGGTGGAGATACGCAGTATTTT.

This clonotype has just a few counts. The rearrangement links TRBV7-9 to TRBJ1-1, with 7 bases lining up with TRBD1. The CDR3 sequence is 14 residues long. Germline V gives CDR1 SEHNR, CDR2 FQNEAQ (reference sequence). Trimming cost V 1 base and J 5 bases; bases outside gene matches: 4. CDR3 amino acids: CASSLESRGTEAFF. As DNA, the CDR3 is TGTGCCAGCAGCTTAGAGAGCAGGGGGACTGAAGCTTTCTTT. Complete variable domain (other parts from reference TRBV7-9 and TRBJ1-1): DTGVSQNPRHKITKRGQNVTFRCDPISEHNRLYWYRQTLGQGPEFLTYFQNEAQLEKSRLLSDRFSAERPKGSFSTLEIQRTEQGDSAMYLCASSLESRGTEAFFGQGTRLTVV.

This clonotype was counted between two and nine times. J is TRBJ2-4 and V is TRBV6-2 or TRBV6-3, with 15 bases that match TRBD2. This CDR3 spans 18 amino acids. Trimming took 2 bases from V and 1 from J; bases not matched to a gene: 3. CDR1 and CDR2 from the germline V gene are MNHEY and SVGEGT. The CDR3 reads CASSYGLAGGPAKNIQYF. CDR3 in DNA: TGTGCCAGCAGTTACGGACTAGCGGGGGGGCCGGCCAAAAACATTCAGTACTTC.

This clonotype was seen a few times. V gene TRBV5-1 combines with J gene TRBJ1-1, with TRBD1 matching 7 bases. The germline V gene has CDR1 SGHRS and CDR2 YFSETQ. V shed 4 bases and J 1 base; nucleotides not matched to a gene: 4. The CDR3 loop spans 14 amino acids. The CDR3 is CASSHRDRNTEAFF. The DNA of the CDR3 is TGCGCCAGCAGCCACCGGGACAGGAACACTGAAGCTTTCTTT.

This clonotype was counted only a few times. The rearrangement links TRBV12-3 or TRBV12-4 to TRBJ2-7, with a tentative D call TRBD2 (6 bases). The CDR3 has 17 amino acids. Trimming removed 6 bases from V and 2 bases from J, with 23 bases in between. The CDR3, as DNA: TGTGCCAGCAGACGAAGGTCGGGGGATACTACCACCTACGAGCAGTACTTC. The encoded protein is CASRRRSGDTTTYEQYF.